One and the same sample provided the 25 T cell receptor beta chains below, sequenced in a study of beta chain features in type 1 diabetes (dated by TCRdb to between 2017 and 2018). The library was built by means of the immunoSEQ multiplex PCR assay. The High Capacity cDNA Reverse Transcription Kit was used to reverse transcribe all of the isolated RNA, meaning that expressed TCRB transcripts were what got sequenced. The table comes from immuneACCESS by way of TCRdb, which keeps in-frame sequences with V and J called. Part of the clones is missing from these tables; in studies checked, under half for an unresolved V gene and the rest for unknown reasons. The sample table lists hundreds of thousands of clones, 15% to 17% of them with a count of one. The ten most abundant clones make up 0.09% to 0.095% of the sample. Sequencing used naive CD4+ T cells from blood. Read against the paper, the sample's cell subset or site label means: true naive CD4+ T cells. The receptors stem from a man in his late teens or twenties in good health.

The table lists this clone with a few counts. V is TRBV4-1 and J is TRBJ2-7; 7 nucleotides match TRBD2. V trimming: 3 bases; J trimming: 2 bases; junction bases outside the gene matches: 10. Per germline, CDR1 MGHRA and CDR2 YSYEKL. The CDR3 consists of 16 residues. The CDR3 protein is CASSHPTGTTTYEQYF. In DNA, the CDR3 is TGCGCCAGCAGCCATCCGACCGGGACTACAACCTACGAGCAGTACTTC.

The chain employs TRBV29-1 and TRBJ1-5; D may be TRBD1 (5 bases). The CDR3 is made up of 12 amino acids. Germline V gives CDR1 SQVTM, CDR2 ANQGSEA. The germline V and J ends were trimmed by 7 bases and 3 bases, with 10 bases remaining between them. CDR3 coding DNA: TGCAGCGCACGGGACGTCAATCAGCCCCAGCATTTT. Its protein is CSARDVNQPQHF.

J is TRBJ2-1 and V is TRBV5-4; 8 bases are a match to TRBD2. The J segment lost 9 bases and the V segment lost 0 bases, leaving 8 bases of the junction unmatched. The CDR3 is made up of 15 amino acids. CDR1 is SGHNT, CDR2 YYREEE, per germline (reference sequence). The CDR3 protein is CASSLGREDEGEQFF. For the CDR3, the DNA is TGTGCCAGCAGCTTGGGGCGGGAGGACGAAGGTGAGCAGTTCTTC.

The chain joins TRBV6-6 to TRBJ1-5; TRBD1 agrees at 8 bases. V was pared by 5 bases and J by 1 base, with 4 bases of the junction left unmatched. CDR1 is MNHNY, CDR2 SVGAGI, per germline (reference sequence). CDR3 length equals 15 residues. For the CDR3, the DNA is TGTGCCAGCAGTACAGGGGGGCGGAGCAATCAGCCCCAGCATTTT. Translating gives CASSTGGRSNQPQHF.

The chain couples TRBV7-2 to TRBJ1-5, with D perhaps TRBD1 (5 bases). CDR1 and CDR2 (germline): SGHTA, FQGNSA. The V end was cut by 3 bases, the J end by 3 bases, with 12 bases between. This CDR3 spans 15 amino acids. The CDR3 region is CASSFPQAYNQPQHF. The CDR3 DNA reads TGTGCCAGCAGCTTCCCACAGGCCTACAATCAGCCCCAGCATTTT.

This clone was observed a handful of times. The rearrangement uses TRBV27 and TRBJ1-2; TRBD1 is a possible D gene (5 bases). CDR3 length: 15 residues. V was pared by 5 bases and J by 6 bases, with 19 bases between. Germline CDR1 and CDR2: MNHEY and SMNVEV (reference sequence). The CDR3 DNA reads TGTGCCAGCAGTCACGCCCACTTATCGGGGCATGGCTACACCTTC. Protein product: CASSHAHLSGHGYTF.

The chain is built from TRBV28 and TRBJ1-1; no clear D gene. CDR3 length equals 15 residues. The V and J ends lost 5 bases and 1 base respectively, with 14 bases between them. The germline CDR1 and CDR2 sequences are MDHEN and SYDVKM. The CDR3 sequence: CASSLAPVGNTEAFF. The CDR3 DNA reads TGTGCCAGCAGTCTAGCCCCCGTAGGGAACACTGAAGCTTTCTTT.

There are a few counts of this clone. The chain is built from TRBV18 and TRBJ1-2; weak D call: TRBD1 (6 bases). Deletions cut 3 bases from V and 7 bases from J, with 9 bases between. This CDR3 is 12 amino acids long. CDR1 and CDR2 from the germline V gene are KGHSH and LQKENI. The CDR3 bases are TGTGCCAGCTCACCGGACAGTCGTGGCTACACCTTC. Its translation: CASSPDSRGYTF.

This clone occurred a few times. V usage is TRBV7-3 and J usage is TRBJ2-7; tentatively, D is TRBD2 (5 bases). Germline V CDR1 and CDR2: SGHTA, FQGTGA. The CDR3 spans 13 residues. Trimming shortened V by 5 bases and J by 3 bases, and 11 bases separated the two germline ends. CDR3 sequence reads: CASSLGVGYEQYF. The DNA for the CDR3 is TGTGCCAGCAGCCTCGGGGTGGGCTACGAGCAGTACTTC.

The chain has TRBV5-1 and TRBJ2-2, with 9 bases aligning to TRBD2. The CDR3 consists of 15 residues. V lost 5 bases and J lost 3; bases outside the gene matches: 5. CDR1 and CDR2 from the germline V gene are SGHRS and YFSETQ. The CDR3 spells CASSSGSSDTGELFF. CDR3 nucleotide sequence: TGCGCCAGCAGTAGCGGGAGTAGTGACACCGGGGAGCTGTTTTTT.

This clone has only a few counts. The J gene is TRBJ2-2, the V gene TRBV4-3, with 11 positions matching TRBD1. The germline V gene has CDR1 LGHNA and CDR2 YSLEER. V shed 4 bases and J 6 bases; nucleotides not matched to a gene: 10. The CDR3 runs 17 residues. The CDR3 sequence is CASSPQTDRGHAGELFF. The DNA for the CDR3 is TGCGCCAGCAGCCCCCAAACGGACAGGGGGCACGCCGGGGAGCTGTTTTTT.

The chain combines TRBV5-1 with TRBJ2-1; either TRBD1 or TRBD2 may fit D (6 bases each). Germline loops: CDR1 SGHRS, CDR2 YFSETQ. V was trimmed by 5 bases and J by 7 bases, leaving 13 bases between them. The length of the CDR3 is 13 residues. DNA for the CDR3: TGCGCCAGCAGACAGGGAGGAAGGAATGAGCAGTTCTTC. Translated: CASRQGGRNEQFF.

This chain joins TRBV6-5 and TRBJ2-7, with D tentatively TRBD1 (6 bases). Germline V lookup: CDR1 MNHEY, CDR2 SVGAGI. The CDR3 sequence is 10 residues long. The DNA of the CDR3 is TGTGCAACAGGGAGCTACGAGCAGTACTTC. Its protein is CATGSYEQYF.

The gene calls are TRBV11-2 and TRBJ2-1; the D gene is possibly TRBD2 (7 bases). V was shortened by 4 bases and J by 9 bases, with 13 bases between the two germline ends. CDR1 is SGHAT, CDR2 FQNNGV, per germline. The CDR3 is 13 residues long. The chain's CDR3 is CASSSPRGGEQFF. The CDR3 bases are TGTGCCAGCAGCTCCCCTAGGGGGGGTGAGCAGTTCTTC.

The rearrangement joins TRBV5-1 to TRBJ1-1; TRBD1 matches at 7 bases. The germline V gene encodes CDR1 SGHRS and CDR2 YFSETQ. The CDR3 contains 16 residues. V lost 5 bases, J lost 5 bases, and 15 bases stayed unmatched. CDR3 sequence: CASRLNRGERGTEAFF. The CDR3, as DNA: TGCGCCAGCAGACTGAACAGGGGTGAAAGGGGAACTGAAGCTTTCTTT.

This clone was observed a handful of times. The chain combines TRBV21-1 with TRBJ2-3; the table's TRBD2 call for D was not verified on the DNA. TRBV21-1 is a known pseudogene. CDR3 length equals 14 residues. The CDR3 DNA is TGTGCCAGCAGCAGAGCGGGAGCGGCAGATACGCAGTATTTT. Its translation is CASSRAGAADTQYF.

This sequence joins TRBV5-1 and TRBJ1-4; TRBD1 might be the D (6 bases). Germline CDR1 SGHRS, CDR2 YFSETQ. V lost 1 base and J 2 bases, leaving 18 bases between the germline ends. This CDR3 has 18 residues. This CDR3 is CASSLWAGDLRTNEKLFF. CDR3 nucleotides: TGCGCCAGCAGCTTGTGGGCAGGGGATCTAAGGACTAATGAAAAACTGTTTTTT.

This clone appeared a few times. V is TRBV9 and J is TRBJ2-7, with D perhaps matching TRBD1 (6 bases). This CDR3 region has 15 residues. Germline-derived CDR1 and CDR2 are SGDLS and YYNGEE. With 0 bases removed from V and 1 base from J, the gap between germline ends came to 11 bases. CDR3 in amino acids: CASSVEHTGSYEQYF. The CDR3 region has the DNA TGTGCCAGCAGCGTAGAACATACAGGGTCCTACGAGCAGTACTTC.

The rearrangement joins TRBV7-6 to TRBJ1-5; D remains ambiguous. Between the trimmed V and J ends, which lost 5 bases and 1 base, there was a span of 6 bases. This CDR3 is 13 amino acids long. Germline V gives CDR1 SGHVS, CDR2 FNYEAQ. CDR3 in amino acids: CASSRVSNQPQHF. The CDR3 DNA reads TGTGCCAGCAGCAGGGTCAGCAATCAGCCCCAGCATTTT.

The chain is built from TRBV21-1 and TRBJ2-7; no DNA check was done on the table's D call, TRBD2. TRBV21-1 has pseudogene status. The CDR3 runs 15 residues. The DNA of the CDR3 is TGTGCCAGCAGCCTAAGCGGGAGCAGGTCCTACGAGCAGTACTTC. It translates to CASSLSGSRSYEQYF.

Only a few counts were recorded for this clone. The chain couples TRBV30 to TRBJ1-1; 8 bases fit TRBD1. The CDR3 totals 13 residues. Germline V gene data show CDR1 as GTSNPN and CDR2 as SVGIG (reference sequence). V shed 5 bases, J shed 4 bases, and the junction held 6 bases outside the gene matches. The CDR3 bases are TGTGCCTGGGCGGACAGGGTTGGCACTGAAGCTTTCTTT. Translated, it gives CAWADRVGTEAFF.

The sample holds a few counts of this clone. The rearrangement uses TRBV30 and TRBJ2-7; TRBD1 might be the D (6 bases). This CDR3 region has 13 residues. The V gene lost 0 bases and the J gene lost 2 bases, with 8 bases spanning the gap. Germline V gene lookup returns CDR1 GTSNPN and CDR2 SVGIG (reference sequence). This CDR3 is CAWSVAGAYEQYF. The CDR3 bases are TGTGCCTGGAGTGTTGCAGGGGCCTACGAGCAGTACTTC.

The chain is built from TRBV6-5 and TRBJ1-5; TRBD1 is a possible D gene (6 bases). The CDR3 is made up of 15 amino acids. CDR1 and CDR2 from the germline V gene are MNHEY and SVGAGI. V was cut by 5 bases and J by 4 bases, with 15 bases left in between. The CDR3 DNA follows: TGTGCCAGCAGTACCGCACAGGGAAGGAATCAGCCCCAGCATTTT. Amino acid sequence: CASSTAQGRNQPQHF.

The chain links TRBV7-2 to TRBJ2-5, with 7 bases identical to TRBD2. The CDR3 is made up of 16 amino acids. CDR1 is SGHTA, CDR2 FQGNSA, per germline. With 4 bases clipped from V and 1 base from J, the junction kept 9 bases outside the gene matches. The CDR3 sequence: CASSSIAGVIQETQYF. The CDR3 bases are TGTGCCAGCAGCTCTATTGCGGGGGTAATCCAAGAGACCCAGTACTTC.

This clone was observed a few times. This chain uses TRBV28 with TRBJ1-3; the D is unclear. CDR3 length equals 11 residues. Germline values: CDR1 MDHEN, CDR2 SYDVKM. V dropped 7 bases and J dropped 11 bases, with 12 bases sitting between them. The CDR3 DNA sequence: TGTGCCAGCACGGAGTGGACGGCCATATATTTT. Its protein product is CASTEWTAIYF.